This T cell receptor beta chain was identified in a study of T cell responses to AZD1222 COVID-19 vaccine. TCRdb's copy holds only in-frame clones and misses some; the assay was immunoSEQ multiplex PCR. Of roughly 80,000 clones in the sample, just over 90% were seen once. A remark on this clone: The antigen remains undetermined.

Recipients boosted at about 4 weeks or about 12 weeks are pooled. There are 13 residues in the CDR3. Trimming stripped 0 bases from V and 4 bases from J, with 8 bases between. Germline V gene lookup returns CDR1 SGHRS and CDR2 YFSETQ. Findings and limits, study-wide: Most donors were white British and more were female, and clonal diversity was possibly underestimated. Just a handful of people given AZD1222 tested seropositive at baseline. The span of vaccine-associated CD4 TCRs extended across spike, with dominance at 160-218 and 743-854.

This sequence originates from an adult who received the AZD1222 COVID-19 vaccine. V gene TRBV5-1 combines with J gene TRBJ2-7, with no clear D. Sequenced material: peripheral blood, taken 28 days after the second AZD1222 dose. CDR3 region: CASSLAQAYEQYF. The CDR3 region has the DNA TGCGCCAGCAGCTTGGCTCAGGCGTACGAGCAGTACTTC.